These 26 T cell receptor gamma chains share one sample of origin, sequenced in a study of fetal and pediatric gammadelta thymocytes. TCRdb re-called clones from the reads using CATT. The sample holds roughly 900 gamma-chain clones; approximately 4.6% are singletons and the top ten take around 7.1%. Source material: non-Vgamma9Vdelta2 gamma-delta T cells from the thymus. Regarding subset: CD3+gammadeltaTCR+ thymocytes not co-expressing Vgamma9 and Vdelta2. These receptors were collected from a child who underwent cardiac surgery and was recorded as healthy.

This clone has only a few counts. The chain couples TRGV8 to TRGJ1 or TRGJ2. V shed 5 bases and J 3 bases; nucleotides not matched to a gene: 4. Looked up from germline, CDR1 is VENAVY and CDR2 is YDSYNSRV. The CDR3 covers 12 residues. The CDR3 is CATWASYYKKLF. The CDR3 DNA reads TGTGCCACCTGGGCGTCTTATTATAAGAAACTCTTT.

This clone is medium-sized. This chain uses TRGV5 with TRGJ1 or TRGJ2. This CDR3 contains 14 residues. In germline, CDR1 is VINAFY, CDR2 YDVSNSKD. J was trimmed by 6 bases and V by 0 bases; bases with no gene match: 8. The CDR3 bases are TGTGCCACCTGGGACAGGCCAAGGTGTTATAAGAAACTCTTT. Amino acid sequence: CATWDRPRCYKKLF.

This clone was counted only a few times. The chain joins TRGV10 to TRGJ1 or TRGJ2. TRGV10 is an ORF, with its function uncertain. This CDR3 spans 13 amino acids. V trimming: 8 bases; J trimming: 5 bases; junction bases outside the gene matches: 10. This chain's CDR3 is CAAWDFFNYKKLF. The DNA for the CDR3 is TGTGCTGCGTGGGATTTCTTTAATTATAAGAAACTCTTT.

By share of the sample, this clone is large. This chain connects TRGV8 to TRGJ1 or TRGJ2. The CDR3 contains 15 residues. Germline lookup yields CDR1 VENAVY and CDR2 YDSYNSRV. The trim removed 1 base at V and 3 bases at J, leaving 9 bases unmatched. For the CDR3, the DNA is TGTGCCACCTGGGATAGTTCCGTATTTTATTATAAGAAACTCTTT. Translating gives CATWDSSVFYYKKLF.

Remarks on this clone: A much more abundant neighbour one base away suggests this may be a read error. The chain has TRGV2 and TRGJ1 or TRGJ2. Germline CDR1 reads EGSNGY; CDR2 reads YDSYNSKV. This CDR3 is 13 amino acids long. The CDR3 region is CAAWDAYYYKKLF. For the CDR3, the DNA is TGTGCCGCCTGGGATGCGTATTATTATAAGAAACTCTTT.

About this clone: A far larger clone is just one base off, so this is likely a read error. TRGV9 is the V gene, and the J gene was not called. Per the germline V gene, CDR1 is GITISATS and CDR2 is ISYDGTV (reference sequence). The CDR3 runs to 17 residues. CDR3 in amino acids: CALWEAPQELGKKINVF. CDR3 sequence (DNA): TGTGCCTTGTGGGAGGCTCCCCAAGAGTTGGGCAAAAAAATCAATGTATTT.

This clone is classed as medium-sized. This chain uses TRGV9 with TRGJP2. Looked up from germline, CDR1 is GITISATS and CDR2 is ISYDGTV (reference sequence). V lost 10 bases, J lost 6 bases, and 8 bases stayed unmatched. The CDR3 spans 12 residues. CDR3 in amino acids: CAFCTGDWIKTF. CDR3 nucleotides: TGTGCCTTCTGTACGGGTGATTGGATCAAGACGTTT.

This clone is large (0.1 to 1%) by share. J is TRGJP and V is TRGV4. The junction had 6 bases not matched to a gene; V was cut back by 0 bases and J by 7 bases. This CDR3 region has 17 residues. CDR1 is EGSTGY, CDR2 YDSYTSSV, per germline. This CDR3 reads CATWDGPEELGKKIKVF. The CDR3 DNA reads TGTGCCACCTGGGATGGGCCCGAGGAGTTGGGCAAAAAAATCAAGGTATTT.

This clone qualifies as large (0.1 to 1%). Other DNA sequences in this sample translate to the same CDR3. The chain employs TRGV2 and TRGJ1 or TRGJ2. Germline V gene data show CDR1 as EGSNGY and CDR2 as YDSYNSKV. The CDR3 extends over 13 amino acids. V shed 1 base and J 3 bases; nucleotides not matched to a gene: 3. The CDR3 protein is CATWDGFYYKKLF. CDR3 DNA: TGTGCCACCTGGGACGGATTTTATTATAAGAAACTCTTT.

As regards this clone: It differs at one base from a far larger clone, so likely a read error. The rearrangement joins TRGV9 to TRGJ1 or TRGJ2. No J segment appears in TCRdb, so it was assigned here by matching the sequence to germline. The CDR3 consists of 12 residues. The germline CDR1 and CDR2 sequences are GITISATS and ISYDGTV (reference sequence). CDR3 sequence: CALREAYYKKLF. The DNA of the CDR3 is TGTGCCTTGAGGGAGGCTTATTATAAGAAACTCTTT.

This clone is termed medium-sized. The J gene is TRGJ1 or TRGJ2, the V gene TRGV9. The J gene, absent from TCRdb, was called here by matching the DNA to germline. V lost 4 bases, J lost 2 bases, and 5 bases stayed unmatched. The CDR3 contains 13 residues. In germline, CDR1 is GITISATS, CDR2 ISYDGTV (reference sequence). CDR3 protein: CALWDPDYYKKLF. Here the CDR3 DNA reads TGTGCCTTGTGGGACCCTGATTATTATAAGAAACTCTTT.

This clone is judged large. J is TRGJ1 or TRGJ2 and V is TRGV3. Germline lookup yields CDR1 VTNTFY and CDR2 YDVSTARD (reference sequence). J lost 6 bases, V lost 0 bases, and 5 bases had no gene match. This CDR3 has 13 residues. CDR3 residues: CATWDRPGYKKLF. In nucleotides, the CDR3 is TGTGCCACCTGGGACAGGCCGGGTTATAAGAAACTCTTT.

This clone ranks as large. The chain recombines TRGV4 with TRGJ1 or TRGJ2. Trimming took 3 bases from V and 8 from J; bases not matched to a gene: 10. CDR3 length: 13 residues. CDR1 and CDR2 (germline): EGSTGY, YDSYTSSV. This chain's CDR3 is CATWDTAYDKKLF. In DNA form, the CDR3 reads TGTGCCACCTGGGATACCGCATACGATAAGAAACTCTTT.

With respect to this clone: This sequence is one base from a far larger clone and is likely a read error. This chain uses TRGV9 with TRGJP. TCRdb leaves out the J gene; it was filled in here by matching the DNA to germline. Per germline, CDR1 GITISATS and CDR2 ISYDGTV (reference sequence). The CDR3 contains 16 residues. Written as DNA, the CDR3 is TGTGCCTTGTGGGAGCCCGCTGAGTTGGGTAAAAAAATCAAGGTATTT. Translation gives CALWEPAELGKKIKVF.

In its sample, this clone is medium-sized (0.01 to 0.1%). This chain links TRGV4 with TRGJ1 or TRGJ2. Germline V gives CDR1 EGSTGY, CDR2 YDSYTSSV. The CDR3 extends over 13 amino acids. The J segment lost 0 bases and the V segment lost 3 bases, leaving 2 bases of the junction unmatched. Written as DNA, the CDR3 is TGTGCCACCTGGGATCCGAATTATTATAAGAAACTCTTT. Translating it yields CATWDPNYYKKLF.

The rearrangement uses TRGV3 and TRGJ1 or TRGJ2. V lost 1 base to trimming and J lost 1 base; unmatched junction nucleotides: 19. Germline V lookup: CDR1 VTNTFY, CDR2 YDVSTARD (reference sequence). The CDR3 consists of 19 residues. The CDR3 here is CATWDSSPRRALNYYKKLF. CDR3 nucleotide sequence: TGTGCCACCTGGGACAGCTCCCCCAGGAGGGCCCTAAATTATTATAAGAAACTCTTT.

Note on this clone: A read error likely explains this, since a far larger clone differs by one base. The V and J genes are TRGV9 and TRGJP. TCRdb carries no J gene annotation; the J gene was assigned here by matching the DNA with germline. The CDR3 runs to 18 residues. From germline, CDR1 is GITISATS and CDR2 ISYDGTV (reference sequence). V lost 2 bases, J lost 4 bases, and 8 bases stayed unmatched. The CDR3 loop reads CALWEARIQELGKKIKVF. Written as DNA, the CDR3 is TGTGCCTTGTGGGAGGCACGTATACAAGAGTTGGGCAAAAAAATCAAGGTATTT.

This clone is termed medium-sized. J is TRGJP1 and V is TRGV9. CDR1 and CDR2 (germline): GITISATS, ISYDGTV (reference sequence). V lost 0 bases to trimming and J lost 4 bases; unmatched junction nucleotides: 5. CDR3 size: 15 residues. The chain's CDR3 is CALWEVLGTGWFKIF. The CDR3 nucleotides are TGTGCCTTGTGGGAGGTGTTGGGCACTGGTTGGTTCAAGATATTT.

By share, this clone counts as large. V gene TRGV4 combines with J gene TRGJ1 or TRGJ2. Germline-derived CDR1 and CDR2 are EGSTGY and YDSYTSSV. CDR3 length: 13 amino acids. V was pared by 0 bases and J by 5 bases, with 4 bases of the junction left unmatched. CDR3 DNA sequence: TGTGCCACCTGGGATGGGCGGAATTATAAGAAACTCTTT. Amino acids: CATWDGRNYKKLF.

Within the sample, this clone is large (0.1 to 1%). V and J are TRGV8 and TRGJ1 or TRGJ2. The CDR3 has 13 amino acids. V dropped 6 bases and J dropped 3; count of bases not matched to a gene: 8. Per germline, CDR1 VENAVY and CDR2 YDSYNSRV. The CDR3 region is CATWIPPYYKKLF. CDR3 DNA: TGTGCCACCTGGATACCCCCTTATTATAAGAAACTCTTT.

As to this clone: It may be a read error: a sequence one base away is much more abundant. The rearrangement uses TRGV3 and TRGJ1 or TRGJ2. As TCRdb names no J gene, one was assigned here on the basis of a DNA match to germline. The CDR3 consists of 12 residues. The V gene's germline CDR1 is VTNTFY and CDR2 YDVSTARD (reference sequence). Here the CDR3 DNA reads TGTGCCACCCGGGACGATCATTATAAGAAACTCTTT. The encoded protein is CATRDDHYKKLF.

Sample share makes this clone large (0.1 to 1%). This chain connects TRGV8 to TRGJP1. This CDR3 has 15 amino acids. With V trimmed by 8 bases and J by 0 bases, 9 bases remained unmatched. The germline gives CDR1 VENAVY, CDR2 YDSYNSRV. The CDR3: CATSTSNTTGWFKIF. The CDR3, as DNA: TGTGCCACCTCGACCTCCAATACCACTGGTTGGTTCAAGATATTT.

Comments on this clone: This sequence may be a read error, since a much larger clone differs from it by one base. V usage is TRGV4 and J usage is TRGJ1 or TRGJ2. This CDR3 comprises 12 residues. The V gene's germline CDR1 is EGSTGY and CDR2 YDSYTSSV. The CDR3 DNA is TGTGCCACCCGGGACGCATATTATAAGAAACTCTTT. Its translation is CATRDAYYKKLF.

By its share, this clone is medium-sized. The chain recombines TRGV9 with TRGJ1 or TRGJ2. The CDR3 sequence is 13 residues long. Trimming cost V 2 bases and J 2 bases; bases outside gene matches: 3. Germline V lookup: CDR1 GITISATS, CDR2 ISYDGTV (reference sequence). Here the CDR3 DNA reads TGTGCCTTGTGGGAGGGGGATTATTATAAGAAACTCTTT. Residues: CALWEGDYYKKLF.

Within the sample, this clone is medium-sized (0.01 to 0.1%). This rearrangement joins TRGV4 to TRGJ1 or TRGJ2. Germline CDR1 and CDR2: EGSTGY and YDSYTSSV. V dropped 0 bases and J dropped 0; count of bases not matched to a gene: 5. The CDR3 is made up of 15 amino acids. CDR3 protein: CATWDGPANYYKKLF. The CDR3 DNA sequence: TGTGCCACCTGGGATGGGCCAGCGAATTATTATAAGAAACTCTTT.

This clone has only a few counts. A read error is likely here: a far larger clone is one base away. The chain recombines TRGV4 with TRGJ1 or TRGJ2. The germline V gene encodes CDR1 EGSTGY and CDR2 YDSYTSSV. The CDR3 consists of 13 residues. As DNA, the CDR3 is TGTACCACCTGGGACGAGCATTATTATAAGAAACTCTTT. It yields the protein CTTWDEHYYKKLF.